This paragraph covers one TCR beta chain sequence. The CDR3 runs to 16 residues. V was cut by 4 bases and J by 3 bases, with 15 bases left in between. Germline loops: CDR1 SGHAT, CDR2 FQNNGV. The PCR made use of 60 Vbeta and 13 Jbeta primers. Produced via immunoSEQ multiplex PCR; TCRdb's table is partial and in-frame only. Among around 150,000 clones listed, roughly 75% were seen once. This record comes from a study of cytomegalovirus exposure and HLA in healthy donors. The specimen sequenced was PBMCs. The V and J genes are TRBV11-2 and TRBJ1-4, with D perhaps TRBD1 (5 bases). The sequence came from a man aged 25-45 years in good health. As DNA, the CDR3 is TGTGCCAGCAGCTCTCGTATATTAGGGGCTAATGAAAAACTGTTTTTT. Amino acid sequence: CASSSRILGANEKLFF.